This is a list of T cell receptor beta chains from one sample in a study of blood T cells in healthy people across ages. TCRdb reprocessed the 5' RACE reads with MiXCR, giving one entry per CDR3 protein. The table lists 600,000 to 1,000,000 distinct CDR3 sequences, 58% of them singletons. The sample consisted of blood. All receptors come from a man under 40 in good health. Each CDR3 is given with its conserved first and last residue. D genes are given only for firm matches. Part of the rows lack a size; the others show once, few, many or a class for expanded clones.

d_call: .
v_call: TRBV7-9
clone_size: .
j_call: TRBJ2-7
cdr3_nt: TGTGCCAGCACCCTTTACCGTCATGAGCAGTACTTC
cdr3_aa: CASTLYRHEQYF

d_call: .
v_call: TRBV20-1
clone_size: .
j_call: TRBJ2-6
cdr3_nt: TGCAGTGCACCAAATCAGGGCTCTGGGGCCAACGTCCTGACTTTC
cdr3_aa: CSAPNQGSGANVLTF

d_call: TRBD2
v_call: TRBV29-1
clone_size: few
j_call: TRBJ2-3
cdr3_nt: TGCAGCGTCACTCTAGCGGGAGGTAAAGATACGCAGTATTTT
cdr3_aa: CSVTLAGGKDTQYF

d_call: .
v_call: TRBV28
clone_size: few
j_call: TRBJ2-1
cdr3_nt: TGTGCCAGCAGTTTTTCGGGGCGGGTAGATGAGCAGTTCTTC
cdr3_aa: CASSFSGRVDEQFF

d_call: TRBD1
v_call: TRBV10-3
clone_size: .
j_call: TRBJ2-5
cdr3_nt: TGTGCCATCAGTGAGTCGACAGGGGGCATCGAGACCCAGTACTTC
cdr3_aa: CAISESTGGIETQYF

d_call: .
v_call: TRBV18
clone_size: .
j_call: TRBJ1-1
cdr3_nt: TGTGCCAGCTCACCACCGGAGGGAGGGAGATCTGAAGCTTTCTTT
cdr3_aa: CASSPPEGGRSEAFF

d_call: TRBD1
v_call: TRBV4-1
clone_size: .
j_call: TRBJ2-1
cdr3_nt: TGCGCCAGCAGCCAACCCCTCCGGGACAGGGGGCTCAATGAGCAGTTCTTC
cdr3_aa: CASSQPLRDRGLNEQFF

d_call: TRBD1
v_call: TRBV28
clone_size: .
j_call: TRBJ2-7
cdr3_nt: TGTGCCAGCCATTCCGCGACAGGGGCCTACGAGCAGTACTTC
cdr3_aa: CASHSATGAYEQYF

d_call: TRBD1
v_call: TRBV29-1
clone_size: .
j_call: TRBJ2-1
cdr3_nt: TGCAGCGCGCGTCGGGTACGACAGGGAATATCCTACAATGAGCAGTTCTTC
cdr3_aa: CSARRVRQGISYNEQFF

d_call: .
v_call: TRBV6-5
clone_size: few
j_call: TRBJ2-3
cdr3_nt: TGTGCCAGCAGTTACCTGAGGGCCACGGGTAGCACAGATACGCAGTATTTT
cdr3_aa: CASSYLRATGSTDTQYF

d_call: .
v_call: TRBV5-1
clone_size: once
j_call: TRBJ2-1
cdr3_nt: TGCGACAGCAGCTTAGAGGCTTACAATGAGCAGTTCTTC
cdr3_aa: CDSSLEAYNEQFF

d_call: .
v_call: TRBV20-1
clone_size: .
j_call: TRBJ1-5
cdr3_nt: TGCAGTGCTAGAGAACCCATGACCCCCCTGAATAGCAATCAGCCCCAGCATTTT
cdr3_aa: CSAREPMTPLNSNQPQHF

d_call: TRBD1
v_call: TRBV6-2/TRBV6-3
clone_size: .
j_call: TRBJ2-7
cdr3_nt: TGTGCCAGCACCCACTCCGGGACAGGGTGGGACGAGCAGTACTTC
cdr3_aa: CASTHSGTGWDEQYF

d_call: .
v_call: TRBV7-3
clone_size: few
j_call: TRBJ2-1
cdr3_nt: TGTGCCAGCGGTCGTGGGAACAATGAGCAGTTCTTC
cdr3_aa: CASGRGNNEQFF

d_call: TRBD1
v_call: TRBV28
clone_size: .
j_call: TRBJ2-7
cdr3_nt: TGTGCCGTACAGACAGGGGCGACCTACGAGCAGTACTTC
cdr3_aa: CAVQTGATYEQYF

d_call: .
v_call: TRBV12-5
clone_size: .
j_call: TRBJ2-5
cdr3_nt: TGTGCTAGTGGTTTGGGGCAGCCGGGGGCAGAGACCCAGTACTTC
cdr3_aa: CASGLGQPGAETQYF

d_call: .
v_call: TRBV25-1
clone_size: .
j_call: TRBJ2-1
cdr3_nt: TGTGCCAGCAGTGAAGAGACGCAGATATTCTACAATGAGCAGTTCTTC
cdr3_aa: CASSEETQIFYNEQFF

d_call: .
v_call: TRBV20-1
clone_size: .
j_call: TRBJ2-3
cdr3_nt: TGCAGTGCTATCTTGGCGGGTCTTTCCAGGGCAGATACGCAGTATTTT
cdr3_aa: CSAILAGLSRADTQYF

d_call: TRBD1
v_call: TRBV3-1
clone_size: few
j_call: TRBJ1-2
cdr3_nt: TGTGCCAGCAGCCCGGGACAGGCTAGCTATGGCTACACCTTC
cdr3_aa: CASSPGQASYGYTF

d_call: .
v_call: TRBV6-5
clone_size: .
j_call: TRBJ1-1
cdr3_nt: TGTGCCAGCAGTTATCTTGTGGGCGGCTTTTATGGTGAAGCTTTCTTT
cdr3_aa: CASSYLVGGFYGEAFF

d_call: .
v_call: TRBV7-2
clone_size: once
j_call: TRBJ2-3
cdr3_nt: TGTGCCAGCAGCTTAGAGCGGAGAGATACGCAGTATTTT
cdr3_aa: CASSLERRDTQYF

d_call: .
v_call: TRBV7-9
clone_size: few
j_call: TRBJ1-1
cdr3_nt: TGTGCCAGCAGCCCGGGCCGGGGACCGGACACTGAAGCTTTCTTT
cdr3_aa: CASSPGRGPDTEAFF

d_call: .
v_call: TRBV4-3
clone_size: few
j_call: TRBJ2-6
cdr3_nt: TGCGCCAGCAGCCGCGAGCCCCCGGACACCAACTCTGGGGCCAACGTCCTGACTTTC
cdr3_aa: CASSREPPDTNSGANVLTF

d_call: .
v_call: TRBV4-2
clone_size: .
j_call: TRBJ1-6
cdr3_nt: TGTGCCAGCAGCCAAGATCCAGAACAAGGGACTCGGAATTCACCCCTCCACTTT
cdr3_aa: CASSQDPEQGTRNSPLHF

d_call: .
v_call: TRBV9
clone_size: .
j_call: TRBJ2-2
cdr3_nt: TGTGCCAGCAGCGTAGGTGCCCTGAACACCGGGGAGCTGTTTTTT
cdr3_aa: CASSVGALNTGELFF

d_call: TRBD2
v_call: TRBV28
clone_size: .
j_call: TRBJ2-7
cdr3_nt: TGTGCCAGCAGTGAAAGGGGACTAGGAGGCAAGCAGAACTTC
cdr3_aa: CASSERGLGGKQNF

d_call: TRBD1
v_call: TRBV12-3/TRBV12-4
clone_size: .
j_call: TRBJ1-2
cdr3_nt: TGTGCCAGCAGCAGGGGGCTGGTAAACTATGGCTACACCTTC
cdr3_aa: CASSRGLVNYGYTF

d_call: TRBD2
v_call: TRBV7-2
clone_size: .
j_call: TRBJ2-3
cdr3_nt: TGTGCCAGCAGCCGGTCTAGCGGCATCAGCACAGATACGCAGTATTTT
cdr3_aa: CASSRSSGISTDTQYF

d_call: .
v_call: TRBV12-3/TRBV12-4
clone_size: .
j_call: TRBJ2-3
cdr3_nt: TGTGCCACCAATTGGGGGGGCGGCACAGATACGCAGTATTTT
cdr3_aa: CATNWGGGTDTQYF

d_call: .
v_call: TRBV12-3/TRBV12-4
clone_size: .
j_call: TRBJ1-2
cdr3_nt: TGTGCCAGCAGTGACGGGCCCTCTGGGGGAGGCTACACCTTC
cdr3_aa: CASSDGPSGGGYTF

d_call: TRBD1
v_call: TRBV6-5
clone_size: .
j_call: TRBJ2-7
cdr3_nt: TGTGCCAGCAGAATACCGGGACAGCACTCCCCCCAGTACTTC
cdr3_aa: CASRIPGQHSPQYF

d_call: .
v_call: TRBV6-5
clone_size: .
j_call: TRBJ2-3
cdr3_nt: TGTGCCAGCAGCGACCGTCTTAGCACAGATACGCAGTATTTT
cdr3_aa: CASSDRLSTDTQYF

d_call: .
v_call: TRBV4-3
clone_size: .
j_call: TRBJ2-2
cdr3_nt: TGCGCCAGCAGCCCCAGGAGGGGCCCCGGGGAGCTGTTTTTT
cdr3_aa: CASSPRRGPGELFF

d_call: .
v_call: TRBV7-2
clone_size: .
j_call: TRBJ1-5
cdr3_nt: TGTGCCAGCGGTATCCGGGGCAATCAGCCCCAGCATTTT
cdr3_aa: CASGIRGNQPQHF